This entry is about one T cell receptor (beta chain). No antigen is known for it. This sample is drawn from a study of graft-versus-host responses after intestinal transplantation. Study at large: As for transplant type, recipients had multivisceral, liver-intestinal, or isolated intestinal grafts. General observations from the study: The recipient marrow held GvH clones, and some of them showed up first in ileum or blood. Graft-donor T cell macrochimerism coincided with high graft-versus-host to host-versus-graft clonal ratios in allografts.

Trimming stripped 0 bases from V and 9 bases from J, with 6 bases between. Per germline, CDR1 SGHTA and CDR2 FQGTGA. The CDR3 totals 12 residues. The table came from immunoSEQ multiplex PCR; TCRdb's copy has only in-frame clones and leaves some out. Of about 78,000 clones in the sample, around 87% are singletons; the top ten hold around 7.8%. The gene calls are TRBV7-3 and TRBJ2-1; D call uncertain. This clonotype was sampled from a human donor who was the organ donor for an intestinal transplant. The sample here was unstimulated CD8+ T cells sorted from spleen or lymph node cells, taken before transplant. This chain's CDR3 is CASSLTPGEQFF. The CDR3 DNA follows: TGTGCCAGCAGCTTAACACCAGGTGAGCAGTTCTTC.